These 32 T cell receptor beta chains originate from one sample sequenced in a study of regulatory T cells in long-lasting Graves disease. Time point indicated: newly diagnosed GD, antithyroid drugs for less than 3 months. RNA from PBMCs was the source of the TCR library. Building of the TCR beta libraries involved iRepertoire HTBI primers and Arm-PCR of CDR3 regions. One entry per CDR3 protein results from TCRdb running MiXCR on the multiplex PCR reads. This sample has 600,000 to 650,000 distinct CDR3 sequences, with 15% to 20% found just once. This same sample was also taken into another study, of T cells in Graves' hyperthyroidism and ophthalmopathy.

Source: peripheral blood mononuclear cells (PBMCs), taken at new diagnosis, from a patient treated with antithyroid drugs. The source is a woman aged 25 to 39 with Graves disease.

This clonotype was counted between two and nine times. The V gene is TRBV27, the J gene TRBJ2-2; 7 bases match TRBD2. V shed 5 bases and J 0 bases; nucleotides not matched to a gene: 6. This CDR3 is 16 amino acids long. CDR1 and CDR2 from the germline V gene are MNHEY and SMNVEV (reference sequence). The CDR3 loop is CASSPSREPNTGELFF. CDR3 coding DNA: TGTGCCAGCAGTCCCTCGCGGGAGCCGAACACCGGGGAGCTGTTTTTT.

This clonotype appeared a few times. The genes are TRBV9 and TRBJ2-7; D possibly matches TRBD1 or TRBD2 (5 bases each). This CDR3 is 14 amino acids long. The germline V gene encodes CDR1 SGDLS and CDR2 YYNGEE. The ends were cut back, 3 bases at V and 2 bases at J, with 12 bases in the middle. CDR3 amino acids: CASSARDRTYEQYF. CDR3 DNA: TGTGCCAGCAGCGCCCGGGACCGAACCTACGAGCAGTACTTC.

The chain employs TRBV27 and TRBJ2-7, with a tentative D call TRBD1 (7 bases). The CDR3 is 17 residues long. Trimming stripped 5 bases from V and 4 bases from J, with 24 bases between. Germline V CDR1 and CDR2: MNHEY, SMNVEV (reference sequence). CDR3 nucleotides: TGTGCCAGCAGTCGGGTCGGGGGCACAGGGGACACTTACGAGCAGTACTTC. This encodes CASSRVGGTGDTYEQYF.

The V call is TRBV6-1, the J call TRBJ2-2; the match to TRBD2 covers 7 bases. This CDR3 spans 15 amino acids. Germline assignment: CDR1 MNHNS and CDR2 SASEGT. V was clipped by 7 bases and J by 7 bases; unmatched bases: 12. The CDR3 protein is CASTLGTTTGGELFF. CDR3 DNA: TGTGCCAGCACTTTAGGGACTACGACGGGCGGGGAGCTGTTTTTT.

This clonotype was seen at least ten times. This chain connects TRBV28 to TRBJ2-1; 12 positions agree with TRBD2. Trimming removed 3 bases from V and 9 bases from J; junction bases left unmatched: 15. The CDR3 sequence is 18 residues long. Germline V CDR1 and CDR2: MDHEN, SYDVKM. The CDR3 spells CASSFNGLAGGPHAEQFF. In nucleotides, the CDR3 is TGTGCCAGCAGTTTTAATGGGCTAGCGGGAGGGCCTCACGCTGAGCAGTTCTTC.

This clonotype was picked up many times. Here the CDR3 DNA reads TGTGCCACCGTTCCACACTCTGGGGGAGAGACCCAGTACTTC. It yields the protein CATVPHSGGETQYF. The chain couples TRBV24-1 to TRBJ2-5, with D perhaps TRBD1 or TRBD2 (5 bases each). Trimming stripped 9 bases from V and 4 bases from J, with 17 bases between. Germline V CDR1 and CDR2: KGHDR, SFDVKD. This CDR3 comprises 14 residues.

This chain joins TRBV28 and TRBJ2-5; 8 bases map to TRBD2. The CDR3 totals 13 residues. The trim removed 8 bases at V and 2 bases at J, leaving 4 bases unmatched. Germline-derived CDR1 and CDR2 are MDHEN and SYDVKM. CDR3 residues: CASAGGAQETQYF. The CDR3 DNA reads TGTGCCAGCGCCGGGGGGGCACAAGAGACCCAGTACTTC.

There are many counts of this clonotype. The chain has TRBV12-3 or TRBV12-4 and TRBJ2-7, with a possible D match to TRBD1 (6 bases). Trimming removed 6 bases from V and 1 base from J, with 13 bases in between. The CDR3 extends over 14 amino acids. The CDR3 nucleotides are TGTGCCAGCAGCACCTTACAGGGATCCTACGAGCAGTACTTC. Its translation is CASSTLQGSYEQYF.

The genes are TRBV20-1 and TRBJ1-2; the match to TRBD1 covers 7 bases. The CDR3 consists of 15 residues. Per the germline V gene, CDR1 is DFQATT and CDR2 is SNEGSKA (reference sequence). With V trimmed by 3 bases and J by 2 bases, 9 bases remained unmatched. The CDR3: CSASPATRGNYGYTF. CDR3 nucleotides: TGCAGTGCTAGTCCGGCAACCAGGGGGAACTATGGCTACACCTTC.

This clonotype was counted only a few times. The chain employs TRBV6-1 and TRBJ2-7; no firm D call. V lost 10 bases, J lost 6 bases, and 10 bases lay in between. CDR1 MNHNS and CDR2 SASEGT come from the germline V gene. The CDR3 loop spans 10 amino acids. The CDR3 here is CATGVAEQYF. For the CDR3, the DNA is TGTGCCACCGGCGTTGCCGAGCAGTACTTC.

There are a few counts of this clonotype. J is TRBJ2-1 and V is TRBV19; no reliable D call. The CDR3 consists of 12 residues. Germline values: CDR1 LNHDA, CDR2 SQIVND (reference sequence). The V and J ends lost 6 bases and 1 base respectively, with 4 bases between them. DNA of the CDR3: TGTGCCAGTAGACCTTCCTACAATGAGCAGTTCTTC. Protein product: CASRPSYNEQFF.

This clonotype was picked up many times. The genes are TRBV28 and TRBJ1-1; D not certain. Germline V gene data show CDR1 as MDHEN and CDR2 as SYDVKM. V was clipped by 6 bases and J by 4 bases, with 9 bases between them. The CDR3 consists of 12 residues. CDR3 bases: TGTGCCAGCAGCCTAAGTAGCACTGAAGCTTTCTTT. This encodes CASSLSSTEAFF.

This clonotype was detected only once. This chain's CDR3 is CASSVGGWQGRRNTIYF. The CDR3 DNA is TGTGCCAGCAGCGTAGGAGGGTGGCAGGGGAGGAGGAACACCATATATTTT. V is TRBV9 and J is TRBJ1-3; tentative D call: TRBD1 (6 bases). Per the germline V gene, CDR1 is SGDLS and CDR2 is YYNGEE. The CDR3 covers 17 residues. V gave up 0 bases and J gave up 7 bases, with 20 bases separating them.

Note on this clonotype: Being one base from a much bigger clone, this may be a read error. Here the CDR3 omits its conserved ending phenylalanine or tryptophan, so a read error is the likely source. The chain recombines TRBV20-1 with TRBJ1-1; D not resolved. Germline CDR1 is DFQATT and CDR2 is SNEGSKA (reference sequence). The ends were cut back, 3 bases at V and 2 bases at J, with 7 bases in the middle. There are 12 residues in the CDR3. Here the CDR3 reads CSASPDNTEAFL. As DNA, the CDR3 is TGCAGTGCTAGTCCAGATAACACTGAAGCTTTCCTT.

The CDR3 loop is CASSSRVGGDGYTF. CDR3 in DNA: TGTGCCAGCAGCTCCAGGGTAGGGGGAGATGGCTACACCTTC. This chain links TRBV7-8 with TRBJ1-2; tentative D call: TRBD1 (6 bases). CDR1 SGHVS and CDR2 FQNEAQ come from the germline V gene. Trimming pared 4 bases from V and 6 bases from J, leaving 15 bases between. The CDR3 is made up of 14 amino acids.

A note on this clonotype: No conserved phenylalanine or tryptophan ends this CDR3, so it is likely a read error. The chain joins TRBV6-1 to TRBJ1-1; D gene unclear. V was clipped by 6 bases and J by 1 base, with 9 bases between them. CDR3 size: 13 residues. Germline V lookup: CDR1 MNHNS, CDR2 SASEGT. The chain's CDR3 is CASRQQKNTEAFL. CDR3 nucleotide sequence: TGTGCCAGCAGACAGCAGAAGAACACTGAAGCTTTCCTT.

This clonotype was counted at least ten times. The rearrangement links TRBV12-3 or TRBV12-4 to TRBJ1-1, with D uncertain. The V and J ends lost 7 bases and 4 bases respectively, with 7 bases between them. This CDR3 spans 11 amino acids. CDR3 nucleotide sequence: TGTGCCAGCACCCTGGGCACTGAAGCTTTCTTT. Encoded protein: CASTLGTEAFF.

This clonotype was seen at least ten times. This sequence joins TRBV6-1 and TRBJ1-5; perhaps TRBD1 as D (5 bases). CDR3 length: 14 residues. Deletions cut 6 bases from V and 6 bases from J, with 15 bases between. Germline V gene sequence: CDR1 MNHNS, CDR2 SASEGT. The CDR3 sequence is CASSMGGSGQPQHF. The CDR3 coding sequence is TGTGCCAGCAGCATGGGGGGGTCGGGTCAGCCCCAGCATTTT.

This clonotype was seen repeatedly, ten times or more. This chain uses TRBV12-3 or TRBV12-4 with TRBJ2-7; 7 nucleotides match TRBD2. This CDR3 comprises 18 residues. The trim removed 5 bases at V and 0 bases at J, leaving 16 bases unmatched. CDR3 DNA: TGTGCCAGCAGTGAAGGACTAGTTGCCAAGAGAAACTCCTACGAGCAGTACTTC. The encoded protein is CASSEGLVAKRNSYEQYF.

This clonotype has at least ten counts. This rearrangement joins TRBV28 to TRBJ2-1; TRBD2 is a possible D gene (6 bases). V lost 8 bases and J lost 7, with 27 bases in between. This CDR3 has 17 residues. Germline CDR1 and CDR2: MDHEN and SYDVKM. CDR3 region: CASSTVRENRGWNEQFF. The DNA for the CDR3 is TGTGCCAGCTCGACGGTCCGCGAAAATCGGGGGTGGAATGAGCAGTTCTTC.

This clonotype has at least ten counts. This chain uses TRBV12-3 or TRBV12-4 with TRBJ2-7; 9 bases match TRBD1. V gave up 6 bases and J gave up 5 bases; unmatched junction bases: 11. This CDR3 has 15 amino acids. The CDR3 reads CASRAGTGYRNEQYF. CDR3 coding DNA: TGTGCCAGCAGGGCCGGGACAGGGTATAGGAACGAGCAGTACTTC.

This rearrangement joins TRBV3-1 to TRBJ1-5, with D hard to call. Germline CDR1 and CDR2: LGHDT and YNNKEL (reference sequence). There are 15 residues in the CDR3. Trimming stripped 1 base from V and 4 bases from J, with 11 bases between. This CDR3 is CASSQGTALNQPQHF. CDR3 nucleotides: TGTGCCAGCAGCCAAGGCACAGCCCTTAATCAGCCCCAGCATTTT.

This clonotype was counted ten times or more. V usage is TRBV18 and J usage is TRBJ2-1, with D maybe TRBD2 (5 bases). From germline, CDR1 is KGHSH and CDR2 LQKENI. Deletions cut 5 bases from V and 0 bases from J, with 8 bases between. The CDR3 contains 14 residues. The DNA for the CDR3 is TGTGCCAGCTCAACCACTAGCTCCTACAATGAGCAGTTCTTC. Amino acids: CASSTTSSYNEQFF.

This clonotype was counted a few times. The chain links TRBV15 to TRBJ2-3; D is uncertain. Germline V gives CDR1 LNHNV, CDR2 YYDKDF (reference sequence). Trimming shortened V by 5 bases and J by 2 bases, and 11 bases separated the two germline ends. This CDR3 has 14 residues. CDR3 sequence (DNA): TGTGCCACCAGCGGATCCGCATACACAGATACGCAGTATTTT. Protein product: CATSGSAYTDTQYF.

The chain employs TRBV18 and TRBJ1-5; 7 bases are shared with TRBD1. Germline loops: CDR1 KGHSH, CDR2 LQKENI. The junction had 9 bases not matched to a gene; V was cut back by 4 bases and J by 0 bases. CDR3 size: 17 residues. The DNA for the CDR3 is TGTGCCAGCTCACAGAGACAGGGCCTCTATAGCAATCAGCCCCAGCATTTT. Amino acid sequence: CASSQRQGLYSNQPQHF.

In its sample, this clonotype was seen many times. The V gene is TRBV10-3, the J gene TRBJ2-1; D possibly matches TRBD1 or TRBD2 (5 bases each). The V end lost 6 bases, the J end lost 1 base, and 7 bases lay between the germline ends. The CDR3 spans 13 residues. CDR1 is ENHRY, CDR2 SYGVKD, per germline. The CDR3 spells CAIRGDSYNEQFF. CDR3 nucleotides: TGTGCCATCAGGGGGGATTCCTACAATGAGCAGTTCTTC.

V is TRBV6-2 or TRBV6-3 and J is TRBJ2-2, with 7 bases fitting TRBD2. This CDR3 contains 16 residues. Germline CDR1 and CDR2: MNHEY and SVGEGT. Trimming cost V 5 bases and J 5 bases; bases outside gene matches: 11. The CDR3 nucleotides read TGTGCCAGCAGTGAGTGGGCGGGAGTTGGTACCGGGGAGCTGTTTTTT. Translating it yields CASSEWAGVGTGELFF.

In this sample, this clonotype turned up many times. This chain uses TRBV28 with TRBJ2-7; TRBD1 is a possible D gene (5 bases). Germline loops: CDR1 MDHEN, CDR2 SYDVKM. CDR3 length: 14 amino acids. V gave up 2 bases and J gave up 6 bases, with 14 bases separating them. The CDR3 here is CASSLRVAGPEQYF. In DNA, the CDR3 is TGTGCCAGCAGTTTACGGGTGGCAGGGCCCGAGCAGTACTTC.

The V call is TRBV19, the J call TRBJ1-2, with D possibly matching TRBD1 (6 bases). Between the trimmed V and J ends, which lost 9 bases and 0 bases, there was a span of 14 bases. CDR3 length: 14 residues. Per germline, CDR1 LNHDA and CDR2 SQIVND (reference sequence). DNA of the CDR3: TGTGCCAGCAGAAAGAACAGGGCTAACTATGGCTACACCTTC. As protein: CASRKNRANYGYTF.

This clonotype was counted ten times or more. V is TRBV2 and J is TRBJ2-3; D may be TRBD1 (5 bases). This CDR3 has 14 residues. Trimming removed 6 bases at V and 4 bases at J, with 14 bases between. Germline V lookup: CDR1 SNHLY, CDR2 FYNNEI. The CDR3: CASRFGRAADTQYF. In DNA, the CDR3 is TGTGCCAGCAGATTCGGCAGGGCTGCAGATACGCAGTATTTT. The full variable domain, its missing parts supplied by reference TRBV2 and TRBJ2-3, is EPEVTQTPSHQVTQMGQEVILRCVPISNHLYFYWYRQILGQKVEFLVSFYNNEISEKSEIFDDQFSVERPDGSNFTLKIRSTKLEDSAMYFCASRFGRAADTQYFGPGTRLTVL.

Concerning this clonotype itself: This could be a read error, since a much larger clone is one nucleotide away. The chain combines TRBV5-1 with TRBJ2-5, with 8 bases identical to TRBD2. Trimming cost V 9 bases and J 0 bases; bases outside gene matches: 13. This CDR3 has 16 amino acids. Germline values: CDR1 SGHRS, CDR2 YFSETQ. DNA for the CDR3: TGCGCCATCTCAGCGGGGGCGCATTCGTACCAAGAGACCCAGTACTTC. Its translation: CAISAGAHSYQETQYF. Variable domain in full (rest from reference TRBV5-1 and TRBJ2-5): KAGVTQTPRYLIKTRGQQVTLSCSPISGHRSVSWYQQTPGQGLQFLFEYFSETQRNKGNFPGRFSGRQFSNSRSEMNVSTLELGDSALYLCAISAGAHSYQETQYFGPGTRLLVL.

This chain uses TRBV11-3 with TRBJ2-7, with 8 bases lining up with TRBD1. Unmatched junction bases numbered 6, after V lost 5 bases and J lost 0 bases. The CDR3 is made up of 15 amino acids. Germline loops: CDR1 SGHNT, CDR2 YENEEA. CDR3 sequence reads: CASSLRDRNSYEQYF. CDR3 nucleotides: TGTGCCAGCAGCCTCCGGGACAGGAACTCCTACGAGCAGTACTTC.